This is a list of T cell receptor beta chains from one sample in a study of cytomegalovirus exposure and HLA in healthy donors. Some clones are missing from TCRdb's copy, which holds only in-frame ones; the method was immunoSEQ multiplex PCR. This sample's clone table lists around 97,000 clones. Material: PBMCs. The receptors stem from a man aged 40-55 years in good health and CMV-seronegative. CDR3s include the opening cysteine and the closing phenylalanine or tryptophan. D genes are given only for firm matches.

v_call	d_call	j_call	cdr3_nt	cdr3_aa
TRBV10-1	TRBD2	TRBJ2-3	TGCGCCAGCAGTGAGGGATGGACTAGCGGGAGGACCGCAGATACGCAGTATTTT	CASSEGWTSGRTADTQYF
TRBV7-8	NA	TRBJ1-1	TGTGCCAGCAGCTTAATCCGTCGTGGAGAAAACACTGAAGCTTTCTTT	CASSLIRRGENTEAFF
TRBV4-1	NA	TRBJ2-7	TGCGCCAGCAGCCACTCGTGGGAGAACTACGAGCAGTACTTC	CASSHSWENYEQYF
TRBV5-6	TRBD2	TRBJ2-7	TGTGCCAGCAGCTTACAAGAGCGGGAGGGTAGGTACGAGCAGTACTTC	CASSLQEREGRYEQYF
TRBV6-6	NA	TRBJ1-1	TGTGCCAGCACCAAACAGGGAGGGGGCACTGAAGCTTTCTTT	CASTKQGGGTEAFF
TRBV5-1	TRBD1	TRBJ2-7	TGCGCCAGCACCGAAGAGGGGGACAGTCGCCTTTACGAGCAGTACTTC	CASTEEGDSRLYEQYF
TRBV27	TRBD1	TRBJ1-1	TGTGCCAGCAGACGGACAGGGGGTACTGAAGCTTTCTTT	CASRRTGGTEAFF
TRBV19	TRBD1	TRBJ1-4	TGTGCCAGTAGTCTAGGGGACAGGAATGAAAAACTGTTTTTT	CASSLGDRNEKLFF
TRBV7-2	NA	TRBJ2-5	TGTGCCAGCAGCTCGGGACTTCAAGAGACCCAGTACTTC	CASSSGLQETQYF
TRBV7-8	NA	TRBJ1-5	TGTGCCAGCAGCTCATCCCCAGGGCGTCAGCCCCAGCATTTT	CASSSSPGRQPQHF
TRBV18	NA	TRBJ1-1	TGTGCCAGCTCACCCCGAGGCATTGAAGCTTTCTTT	CASSPRGIEAFF
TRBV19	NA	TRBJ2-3	TGTGCCAGTAGTGATTGGACTAGCACAGATACGCAGTATTTT	CASSDWTSTDTQYF
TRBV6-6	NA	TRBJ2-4	TGTGCCAGCAGTCCCTATGGGGGCGGTCAGTACTTC	CASSPYGGGQYF
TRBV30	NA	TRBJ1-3	TGTGCCTGGGGCAGCCAACCGGGACATCGAAACACCATATATTTT	CAWGSQPGHRNTIYF
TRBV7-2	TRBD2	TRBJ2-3	TGTGCCAGCAGCTCCTCCGGGACTAGCGGGGTTCGCTCAGATACGCAGTATTTT	CASSSSGTSGVRSDTQYF
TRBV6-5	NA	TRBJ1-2	TGTGCCAGCAGTTCCGGGAAGCAGGGCTACACCTTC	CASSSGKQGYTF